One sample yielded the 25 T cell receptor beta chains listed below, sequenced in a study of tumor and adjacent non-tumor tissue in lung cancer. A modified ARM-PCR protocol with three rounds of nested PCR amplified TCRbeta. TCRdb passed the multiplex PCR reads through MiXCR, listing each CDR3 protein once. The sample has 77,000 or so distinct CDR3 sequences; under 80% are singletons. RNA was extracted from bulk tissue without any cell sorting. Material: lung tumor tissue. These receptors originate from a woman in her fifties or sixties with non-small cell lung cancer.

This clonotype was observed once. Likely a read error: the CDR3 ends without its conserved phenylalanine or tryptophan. The CDR3 protein is CASSLRLALENTEAFL. CDR3 bases: TGCGCCAGCAGCCTGCGACTGGCGTTGGAGAACACTGAAGCTTTCCTT. The chain carries TRBV4-1 and TRBJ1-1; D remains ambiguous. Germline CDR1 and CDR2: MGHRA and YSYEKL. The CDR3 is 16 amino acids. V lost 4 bases, J lost 1 base, and 16 bases lay in between.

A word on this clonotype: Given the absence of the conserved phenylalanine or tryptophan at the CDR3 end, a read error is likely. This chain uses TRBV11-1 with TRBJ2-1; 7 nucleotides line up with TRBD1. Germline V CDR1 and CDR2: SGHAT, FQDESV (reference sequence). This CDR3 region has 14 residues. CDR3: CASSLGGGRYEQFS. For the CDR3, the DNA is TGTGCCAGCAGCTTAGGAGGGGGCCGGTATGAACAGTTCTCC.

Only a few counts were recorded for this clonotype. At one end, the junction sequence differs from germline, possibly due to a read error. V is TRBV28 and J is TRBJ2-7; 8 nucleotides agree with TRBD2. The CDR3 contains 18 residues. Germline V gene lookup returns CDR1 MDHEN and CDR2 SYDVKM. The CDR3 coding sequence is TGTGCCAGCAGCCCGTTACTAGCGGTGTCCTCCAATTCCTACGGGCAGTACTTC. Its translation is CASSPLLAVSSNSYGQYF.

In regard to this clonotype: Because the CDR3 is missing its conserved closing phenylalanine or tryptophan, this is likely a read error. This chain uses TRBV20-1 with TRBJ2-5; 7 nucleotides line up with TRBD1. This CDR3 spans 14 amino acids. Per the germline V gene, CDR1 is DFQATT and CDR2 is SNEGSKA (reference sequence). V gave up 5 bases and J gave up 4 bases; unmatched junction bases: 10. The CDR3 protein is CSASGQGGRETQYL. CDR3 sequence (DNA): TGCAGTGCTTCGGGACAAGGGGGCCGAGAGACCCAGTACCTC.

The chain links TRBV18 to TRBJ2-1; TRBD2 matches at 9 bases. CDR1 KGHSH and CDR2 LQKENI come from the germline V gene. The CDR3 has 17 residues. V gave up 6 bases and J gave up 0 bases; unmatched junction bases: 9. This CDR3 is CASSPTSGRSSYNEQFF. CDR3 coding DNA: TGTGCCAGCTCCCCGACTAGCGGAAGGAGCTCCTACAATGAGCAGTTCTTC.

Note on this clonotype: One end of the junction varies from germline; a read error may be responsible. As DNA, the CDR3 is TGCGCCAGCAGGTTTGGGGGCGGCTACGACTTC. The encoded protein is CASRFGGGYDF. The chain has TRBV25-1 and TRBJ1-2, with D tentatively TRBD1 (6 bases). Per the germline V gene, CDR1 is MGHDK and CDR2 is SYGVNS. CDR3 length: 11 residues.

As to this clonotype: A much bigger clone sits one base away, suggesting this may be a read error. CDR3 DNA: TGTGCCAGCAGTTCAGGGAATGGAAAGACCCAGTACTTC. Amino acid sequence: CASSSGNGKTQYF. The gene calls are TRBV28 and TRBJ2-5; perhaps TRBD1 as D (5 bases). The germline CDR1 and CDR2 sequences are MDHEN and SYDVKM. The CDR3 has 13 residues. V was trimmed by 4 bases and J by 6 bases, leaving 12 bases between them. Complete variable domain (other parts from reference TRBV28 and TRBJ2-5): DVKVTQSSRYLVKRTGEKVFLECVQDMDHENMFWYRQDPGLGLRLIYFSYDVKMKEKGDIPEGYSVSREKKERFSLILESASTNQTSMYLCASSSGNGKTQYFGPGTRLLVL.

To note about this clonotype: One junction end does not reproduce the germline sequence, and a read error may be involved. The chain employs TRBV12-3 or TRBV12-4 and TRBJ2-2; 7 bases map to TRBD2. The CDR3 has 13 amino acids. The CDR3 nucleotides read TGTGCCAACGAAGCGGGGTACATCGGGGAACTGTTTTTT. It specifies CANEAGYIGELFF.

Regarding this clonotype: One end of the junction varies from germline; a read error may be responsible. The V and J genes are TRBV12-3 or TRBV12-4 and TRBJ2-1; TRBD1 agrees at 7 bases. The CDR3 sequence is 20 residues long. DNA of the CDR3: TGTGCCAGCAGATTCCAAGGGGGCTTTGGGACCAGCGGAGATTACAATGAGCAGTCCTTC. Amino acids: CASRFQGGFGTSGDYNEQSF.

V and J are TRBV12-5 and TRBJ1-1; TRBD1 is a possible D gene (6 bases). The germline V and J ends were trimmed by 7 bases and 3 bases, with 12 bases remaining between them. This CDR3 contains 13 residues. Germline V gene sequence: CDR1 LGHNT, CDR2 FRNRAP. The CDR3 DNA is TGTGCTAGTGATCCACAGGGACACACTGAAGCTTTCTTT. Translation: CASDPQGHTEAFF.

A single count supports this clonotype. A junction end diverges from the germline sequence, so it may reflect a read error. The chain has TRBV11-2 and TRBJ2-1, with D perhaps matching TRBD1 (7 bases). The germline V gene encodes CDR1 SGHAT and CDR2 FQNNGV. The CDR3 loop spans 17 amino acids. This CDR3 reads CASSLARGAVIYNEHFF. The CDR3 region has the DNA TGTGCCAGCAGCTTAGCCAGGGGGGCAGTGATCTACAATGAGCACTTCTTC.

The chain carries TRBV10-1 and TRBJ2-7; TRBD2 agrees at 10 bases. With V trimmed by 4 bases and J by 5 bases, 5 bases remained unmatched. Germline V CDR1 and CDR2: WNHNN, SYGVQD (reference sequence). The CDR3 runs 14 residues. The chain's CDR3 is CASSVTSGEDEQYF. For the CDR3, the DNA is TGCGCCAGCAGTGTCACTAGCGGGGAGGACGAGCAGTACTTC.

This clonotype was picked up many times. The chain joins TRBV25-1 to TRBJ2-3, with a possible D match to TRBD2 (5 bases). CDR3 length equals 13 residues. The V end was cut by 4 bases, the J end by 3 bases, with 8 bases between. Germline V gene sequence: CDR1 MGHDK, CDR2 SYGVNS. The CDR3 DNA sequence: TGTGCCAGCAGTGGGCGGGTAACAGATACGCAGTATTTT. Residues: CASSGRVTDTQYF.

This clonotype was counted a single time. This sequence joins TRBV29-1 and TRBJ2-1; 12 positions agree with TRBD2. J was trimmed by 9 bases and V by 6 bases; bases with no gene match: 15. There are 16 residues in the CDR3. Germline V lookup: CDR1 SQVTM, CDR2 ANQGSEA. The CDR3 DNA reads TGCAGCGTACATTCCTGGACTAGCGGGAATAGTTTTGAGCAGTTCTTC. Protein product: CSVHSWTSGNSFEQFF.

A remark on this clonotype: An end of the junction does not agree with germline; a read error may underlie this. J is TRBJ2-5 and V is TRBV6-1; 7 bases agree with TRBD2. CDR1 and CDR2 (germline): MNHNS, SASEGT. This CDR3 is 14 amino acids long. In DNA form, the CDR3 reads TGTGTCAGCAGTGAAGCAGCGGGGTGGGAGACCCAGTACTTC. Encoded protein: CVSSEAAGWETQYF.

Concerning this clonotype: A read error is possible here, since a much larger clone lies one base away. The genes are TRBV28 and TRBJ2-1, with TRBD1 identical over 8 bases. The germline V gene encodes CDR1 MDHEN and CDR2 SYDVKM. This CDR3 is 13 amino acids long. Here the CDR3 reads CASSDRDKNEHFF. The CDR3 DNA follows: TGTGCCAGCTCGGACAGGGATAAGAATGAGCACTTCTTC.

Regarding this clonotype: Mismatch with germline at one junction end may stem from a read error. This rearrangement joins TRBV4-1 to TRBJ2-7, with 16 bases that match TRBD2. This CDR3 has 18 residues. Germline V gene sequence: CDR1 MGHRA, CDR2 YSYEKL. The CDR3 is CASRQVDLGLAGGNKQYF. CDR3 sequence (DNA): TGCGCCAGCAGGCAAGTAGATTTGGGACTAGCGGGAGGGAACAAGCAGTACTTC.

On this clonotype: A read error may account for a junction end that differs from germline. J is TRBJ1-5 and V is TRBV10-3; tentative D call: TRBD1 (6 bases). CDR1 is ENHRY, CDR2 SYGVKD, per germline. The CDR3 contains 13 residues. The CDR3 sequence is CSIQGYSNQPPHF. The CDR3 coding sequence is TGTTCCATCCAGGGGTATAGCAATCAGCCCCCGCACTTT.

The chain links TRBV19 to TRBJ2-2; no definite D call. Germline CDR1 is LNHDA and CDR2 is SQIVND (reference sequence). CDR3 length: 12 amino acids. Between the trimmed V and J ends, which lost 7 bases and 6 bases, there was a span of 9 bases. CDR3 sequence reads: CASKTNAGELFF. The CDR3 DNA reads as TGTGCCAGTAAAACCAATGCCGGGGAGCTGTTTTTT.

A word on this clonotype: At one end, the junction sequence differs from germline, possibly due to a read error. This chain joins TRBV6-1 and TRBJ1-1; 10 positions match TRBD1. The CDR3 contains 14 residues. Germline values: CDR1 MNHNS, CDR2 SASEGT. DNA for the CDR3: TGTGCCAGCCAGGGGCGGGACAGGGGCACTGAAGCTTTATTT. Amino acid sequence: CASQGRDRGTEALF.

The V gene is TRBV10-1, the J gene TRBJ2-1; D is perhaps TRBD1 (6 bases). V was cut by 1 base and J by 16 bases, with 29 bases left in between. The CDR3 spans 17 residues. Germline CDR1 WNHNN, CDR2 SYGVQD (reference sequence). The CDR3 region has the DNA TGCGCCAGCAGTGAGTTCTTGCTCCACGGACGAACATGGGGGCAATTCTTC. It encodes CASSEFLLHGRTWGQFF.

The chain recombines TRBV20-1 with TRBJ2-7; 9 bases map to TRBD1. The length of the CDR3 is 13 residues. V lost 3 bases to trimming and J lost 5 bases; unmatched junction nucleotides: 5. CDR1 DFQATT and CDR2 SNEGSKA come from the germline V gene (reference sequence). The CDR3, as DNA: TGCAGTGCTAGCCGACAGGGGGACGACGAGCAGTACTTC. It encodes CSASRQGDDEQYF.

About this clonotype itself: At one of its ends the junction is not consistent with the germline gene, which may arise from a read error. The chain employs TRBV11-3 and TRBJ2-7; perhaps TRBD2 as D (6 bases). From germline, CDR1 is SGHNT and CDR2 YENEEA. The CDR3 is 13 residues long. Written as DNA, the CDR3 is TGTGCCAGTAGCATGAGGAGGGGCTACGAGGAGTACTTC. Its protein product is CASSMRRGYEEYF. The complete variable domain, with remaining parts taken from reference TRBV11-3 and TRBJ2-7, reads EAGVVQSPRYKIIEKKQPVAFWCNPISGHNTLYWYLQNLGQGPELLIRYENEEAVDDSQLPKDRFSAERLKGVDSTLKIQPAELGDSAVYLCASSMRRGYEEYFGPGTRLTVT.

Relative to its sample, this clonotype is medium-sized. The CDR3: CASSSWNNEGNEQFF. CDR3 nucleotide sequence: TGTGCCAGCAGTTCTTGGAATAACGAGGGGAATGAGCAGTTCTTC. The V gene is TRBV6-2 or TRBV6-3, the J gene TRBJ2-1, with D perhaps assigned TRBD1 or TRBD2 (5 bases each). Deletions cut 4 bases from V and 7 bases from J, with 17 bases between. The CDR3 runs to 15 residues. Germline V gene data show CDR1 as MNHEY and CDR2 as SVGEGT.

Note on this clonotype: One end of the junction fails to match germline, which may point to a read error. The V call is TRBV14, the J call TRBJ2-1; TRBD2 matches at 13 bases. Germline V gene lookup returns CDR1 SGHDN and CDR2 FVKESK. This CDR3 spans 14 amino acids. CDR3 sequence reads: CTSRQERLAGGQFF. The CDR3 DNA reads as TGTACCAGCAGACAAGAACGACTAGCGGGGGGGCAGTTCTTC.